These T cell receptor beta chains were read from a single sample in a study of blood T cells in healthy people across ages. TCRdb reprocessed the 5' RACE reads via MiXCR and lists one record per CDR3 protein. The sample comprises 650,000 to 1,000,000 distinct CDR3 sequences, 30% to 45% of which are singletons, and 13% rests with the top ten. What was sequenced was blood. These receptors all stem from a man aged 18-30 years in good health. The conserved cysteine and the conserved F or W are not part of the CDR3 here.

10 NA TRBV6-5 ASRQSRETQY
14 TRBJ2-7 TRBV2 ASSVGGAATYYEQY
13 TRBJ2-3 TRBV11-1 ASRGTSATTDTQY
12 TRBJ1-5 TRBV6-6 ASSYQGLSQPQH
11 TRBJ1-6 TRBV14 ASSQALTSPLH
13 TRBJ2-5 TRBV7-3 ASSVTSGGAGEQY
12 TRBJ2-5 TRBV20-1 SAKAGGPRETQY
10 TRBJ2-5 TRBV20-1 SARDRGETQY
14 TRBJ1-5 TRBV12-3/TRBV12-4 ASSLVMSGRGQPQH
9 TRBJ2-3 TRBV12-3/TRBV12-4 ASKSSDTQY
12 TRBJ1-5 TRBV19 ASSIEGISQPQH
12 TRBJ1-5 TRBV2 ASSEMGYNQPQH
12 NA TRBV27 ASSLGNTYNEQY
12 TRBJ1-6 TRBV3-1 ASSQGNEGSPLH
12 TRBJ1-2 TRBV5-1 ASSLLPQNYGYT
13 TRBJ2-6 TRBV7-3 ASSLTGQGSAVLT
13 TRBJ2-5 TRBV27 ASSLSRGVQETQY
14 TRBJ1-2 TRBV4-3 ASSQDYGGTRAGYT
13 TRBJ1-4 TRBV10-3 AISETGSTNEKLF
14 TRBJ2-1 TRBV5-1 ASSARLARIYNEQF
13 TRBJ2-5 TRBV5-1 ASSPTGELVEAQY
10 TRBJ2-7 TRBV27 ASSFLKGEQY
12 TRBJ1-1 TRBV20-1 SARDAGTNTEAF
12 TRBJ1-5 TRBV20-1 SARGDSKNQPQH
13 TRBJ1-2 TRBV9 ASSVSGGANYGYT
13 TRBJ2-2 TRBV20-1 SASLGNLNTGELF
13 TRBJ1-2 TRBV4-2 ASSQDGWDGLGYT